Listed here is a single T cell receptor beta chain. Its antigen is undetermined. This sample is drawn from a study of T cell responses to AZD1222 COVID-19 vaccine. Study conclusions and caveats: Reportedly, close to half of spike-specific TCRs are directed against unmutated variant regions. CD4 TCRs covered the whole spike, strongest at regions 160-218 and 743-854. After two AZD1222 doses, spike-specific TCR breadth and depth rose versus day 0. Possibly, clonal diversity was underestimated; donors were largely white British and included more females.

Measured with immunoSEQ multiplex PCR; TCRdb has only the in-frame clones, and not every one. The table includes under 150,000 clones, around 93% detected once. The ends were cut back, 1 base at V and 3 bases at J, with 6 bases in the middle. The CDR3 runs 12 residues. Germline CDR1 GTSNPN, CDR2 SVGIG (reference sequence). The sequences come from peripheral blood, collected on day 0 of AZD1222 vaccination. This chain joins TRBV30 and TRBJ1-2; D remains unclear. The clonotype originates from an adult in good health. The CDR3 reads CAWSAGDYGYTF. CDR3 coding DNA: TGTGCCTGGAGTGCCGGGGACTATGGCTACACCTTC.